Below, 20 T cell receptor beta chains from the same sample are listed, as sequenced in a study of T cells after posttransplantation cyclophosphamide (dated by TCRdb to 2016 to 2018). Per the publication, the treatment or condition label means: high-dose cyclophosphamide on days +3 and +4 as single-agent GVHD prophylaxis. Patients in the PTCy group got busulfan and fludarabine conditioning, a marrow graft from a related or unrelated donor, and cyclophosphamide on days +3 and +4. Libraries were made using the immunoSEQ multiplex PCR assay. Not all clones reach the TCRdb copy of this immuneACCESS table, which keeps in-frame sequences only. Checked studies attribute under half of the gap to unresolved V genes and leave the rest unexplained. For this sample the table gives about 3,000 clones, of which around 74% were detected only once. The ten largest clones capture less than 40% of the sample. The starting material was PBMCs, obtained after allogeneic stem cell transplant with posttransplant cyclophosphamide. These TCRs come from a female patient aged 50-60 years who received an allogeneic stem cell transplant from a related donor, was CMV-positive, and had no GVHD. A transplant means some T cells may be of graft donor rather than patient origin.

V is TRBV5-4 and J is TRBJ1-3; 9 nucleotides align to TRBD1. Germline CDR1 and CDR2: SGHNT and YYREEE (reference sequence). The CDR3 loop spans 14 amino acids. V gave up 9 bases and J gave up 2 bases; unmatched junction bases: 6. CDR3 DNA: TGTGCCATCGGGGGGGACAGGGCTGGAAACACCATATATTTT. Translating gives CAIGGDRAGNTIYF.

The chain links TRBV6-1 to TRBJ2-7; tentatively, D is TRBD2 (6 bases). CDR3 size: 15 residues. V lost 2 bases to trimming and J lost 2 bases, with 13 bases between them. Germline CDR1 and CDR2: MNHNS and SASEGT. Here the CDR3 reads CASSEQGGPTYEQYF. Written as DNA, the CDR3 is TGTGCCAGCAGTGAACAGGGAGGACCTACCTACGAGCAGTACTTC.

The chain recombines TRBV7-2 with TRBJ2-7; 9 bases are shared with TRBD1. Per germline, CDR1 SGHTA and CDR2 FQGNSA. The CDR3 runs 17 residues. V gave up 2 bases and J gave up 0 bases; unmatched junction bases: 8. As DNA, the CDR3 is TGTGCCAGCAGCTTACCGCCGGGACAGGGTAACTCCTACGAGCAGTACTTC. Translation gives CASSLPPGQGNSYEQYF. The variable domain in full, completed from reference TRBV7-2 and TRBJ2-7, reads GAGVSQSPSNKVTEKGKDVELRCDPISGHTALYWYRQSLGQGLEFLIYFQGNSAPDKSGLPSDRFSAERTGGSVSTLTIQRTQQEDSAVYLCASSLPPGQGNSYEQYFGPGTRLTVT.

The chain employs TRBV9 and TRBJ1-6, with 8 positions matching TRBD1. V lost 3 bases and J lost 9; bases outside the gene matches: 2. CDR1 and CDR2 from the germline V gene are SGDLS and YYNGEE. This CDR3 comprises 13 residues. Here the CDR3 DNA reads TGTGCCAGCAGCGCCACAGGGGGTTCACCCCTCCACTTT. Its translation is CASSATGGSPLHF.

V and J are TRBV4-2 and TRBJ2-1; TRBD2 aligns across 14 bases. Trimming removed 0 bases from V and 2 bases from J; junction bases left unmatched: 6. CDR1 and CDR2 (germline): LGHNA, YNFKEQ. This CDR3 spans 19 amino acids. The CDR3 is CASSQETSGREATYNEQFF. The CDR3 bases are TGTGCCAGCAGCCAAGAGACTAGCGGGAGGGAGGCGACCTACAATGAGCAGTTCTTC.

This chain connects TRBV29-1 to TRBJ1-1; D might be TRBD1 (5 bases). V was cut by 4 bases and J by 7 bases, with 10 bases left in between. This CDR3 has 11 residues. In germline, CDR1 is SQVTM, CDR2 ANQGSEA. The CDR3 loop is CSVVRGIEAFF. CDR3 nucleotides: TGCAGCGTTGTTAGGGGCATTGAAGCTTTCTTT.

The chain links TRBV5-1 to TRBJ1-1; 7 positions match TRBD1. The CDR3 contains 14 residues. Germline trimming cut 2 bases from V and 0 bases from J; bases unmatched to any gene: 1. The germline gives CDR1 SGHRS, CDR2 YFSETQ. CDR3 sequence: CASSLDRVNTEAFF. The DNA for the CDR3 is TGCGCCAGCAGCTTAGACAGGGTGAACACTGAAGCTTTCTTT.

This clone was detected only a few times. The rearrangement uses TRBV6-5 and TRBJ2-1; TRBD2 aligns across 7 bases. V shed 3 bases and J 7 bases; nucleotides not matched to a gene: 9. The CDR3 contains 15 residues. Germline-derived CDR1 and CDR2 are MNHEY and SVGAGI. The CDR3 reads CASSYSVGGDNEQFF. DNA of the CDR3: TGTGCCAGCAGTTATTCGGTTGGGGGGGATAATGAGCAGTTCTTC.

The rearrangement links TRBV25-1 to TRBJ1-1, with D possibly matching TRBD1 (6 bases). The V gene lost 1 base and the J gene lost 5 bases, with 11 bases spanning the gap. This CDR3 comprises 14 residues. Germline CDR1 and CDR2: MGHDK and SYGVNS. CDR3 bases: TGTGCCAGCAGTGAATCTCTCGGACAGACTGAAGCTTTCTTT. It specifies CASSESLGQTEAFF.

The chain couples TRBV10-3 to TRBJ2-2; weak D call: TRBD2 (5 bases). Germline CDR1 is ENHRY and CDR2 is SYGVKD. The CDR3 loop spans 14 amino acids. V shed 10 bases and J shed 3 bases, with 15 bases lying between them. The CDR3 DNA sequence: TGTGCCAGTAACCGCGAAGCGGACACCGGGGAGCTGTTTTTT. It codes for CASNREADTGELFF.

V and J are TRBV25-1 and TRBJ2-1, with D perhaps matching TRBD2 (6 bases). Between the trimmed V and J ends, which lost 5 bases and 3 bases, there was a span of 11 bases. The CDR3 is made up of 14 amino acids. Germline CDR1 reads MGHDK; CDR2 reads SYGVNS. The CDR3 DNA sequence: TGTGCCAGCAGTTCATCGGGACTCTACAATGAGCAGTTCTTC. Its translation: CASSSSGLYNEQFF.

The chain has TRBV7-9 and TRBJ2-2; the match to TRBD1 covers 12 bases. With 10 bases clipped from V and 7 bases from J, the junction kept 7 bases outside the gene matches. Germline V lookup: CDR1 SEHNR, CDR2 FQNEAQ (reference sequence). This CDR3 spans 14 amino acids. Here the CDR3 DNA reads TGTGCCATCCGGGACAGGGGGCTTCACGGGGAGCTGTTTTTT. Amino acid sequence: CAIRDRGLHGELFF.

The chain uses TRBV6-5 and TRBJ2-5; 11 nucleotides match TRBD2. CDR1 and CDR2 (germline): MNHEY, SVGAGI. This CDR3 contains 16 residues. With 2 bases clipped from V and 2 bases from J, the junction kept 4 bases outside the gene matches. CDR3 protein: CASSYHVAGGQETQYF. The CDR3 coding sequence is TGTGCCAGCAGTTACCATGTAGCGGGGGGGCAAGAGACCCAGTACTTC.

This chain links TRBV5-1 with TRBJ2-1; 14 nucleotides match TRBD2. After removal of 0 bases from V and 5 bases from J, the junction contained 13 bases not matched to a gene. Germline V gene data show CDR1 as SGHRS and CDR2 as YFSETQ. The CDR3 has 20 residues. This CDR3 reads CASSLAGLAGGSGENNEQFF. Here the CDR3 DNA reads TGCGCCAGCAGCTTGGCCGGACTAGCGGGAGGATCGGGGGAAAACAATGAGCAGTTCTTC.

The V and J genes are TRBV7-6 and TRBJ2-1; 7 bases agree with TRBD2. The V and J ends lost 4 bases and 1 base, in that order; junction bases with no gene match: 4. The CDR3 is made up of 15 amino acids. CDR1 is SGHVS and CDR2 is FNYEAQ in the germline V gene. The CDR3 nucleotides are TGTGCCAGCAGCTCGCTAGCGGAATCCTACAATGAGCAGTTCTTC. It encodes CASSSLAESYNEQFF.

The CDR3 DNA follows: TGTGCCAGTAGTCCGCGCCAATCCGGCTACACCTTC. Translation: CASSPRQSGYTF. V and J are TRBV19 and TRBJ1-2, with D hard to call. The germline gives CDR1 LNHDA, CDR2 SQIVND (reference sequence). The CDR3 length is 12 residues. Trimming stripped 5 bases from V and 8 bases from J, with 12 bases between.

The chain has TRBV4-2 and TRBJ2-5; 10 bases match TRBD2. CDR1 and CDR2 (germline): LGHNA, YNFKEQ. This CDR3 comprises 17 residues. J gave up 2 bases and V 1 base, and 7 bases lay outside the gene matches. As DNA, the CDR3 is TGTGCCAGCAGCCAAGTAAGCGTAGCGGGGGGACAAGAGACCCAGTACTTC. It specifies CASSQVSVAGGQETQYF.

This clone has more than one count but fewer than ten. V is TRBV7-3 and J is TRBJ2-1, with D unresolved. The V and J ends lost 7 bases and 3 bases respectively, with 13 bases between them. The CDR3 spans 14 residues. The germline V gene has CDR1 SGHTA and CDR2 FQGTGA. CDR3 coding DNA: TGTGCCAGCACCCCGTCCCCAGGCTACAATGAGCAGTTCTTC. Protein sequence: CASTPSPGYNEQFF.

In its sample, this clone was seen once. The chain recombines TRBV5-1 with TRBJ2-1, with D perhaps matching TRBD2 (6 bases). The CDR3 sequence is 15 residues long. CDR1 and CDR2 from the germline V gene are SGHRS and YFSETQ. V lost 2 bases and J lost 2, with 11 bases in between. Written as DNA, the CDR3 is TGCGCCAGCAGCTTAGGAGGGAGCCCCTACAATGAGCAGTTCTTC. Its protein product is CASSLGGSPYNEQFF.

The CDR3 region has the DNA TGTGCCAGCAGCCAGGAAAATGAAAAACTGTTTTTT. Amino acids: CASSQENEKLFF. V usage is TRBV28 and J usage is TRBJ1-4; D remains ambiguous. Per the germline V gene, CDR1 is MDHEN and CDR2 is SYDVKM. The germline V and J ends were trimmed by 6 bases and 5 bases, with 7 bases remaining between them. The CDR3 extends over 12 amino acids.